This TCR beta chain was captured by sequencing in a study of cytomegalovirus exposure and HLA in healthy donors. Germline CDR1 and CDR2: SQVTM and ANQGSEA. The CDR3 has 13 residues. V lost 0 bases and J 3 bases, leaving 8 bases between the germline ends. PCR used 60 Vbeta primers and 13 Jbeta primers. Only in-frame clones appear in the TCRdb table, and some are missing; sequencing was by immunoSEQ multiplex PCR. This table holds some 190,000 clones, approximately 80% found once. The specimen sequenced was PBMCs. V is TRBV29-1 and J is TRBJ1-2, with D possibly being TRBD1 (5 bases). The source is a boy aged 2 to 10 in good health and CMV-seronegative. CDR3: CSVEEGGDYGYTF. The DNA for the CDR3 is TGCAGCGTTGAAGAGGGGGGGGACTATGGCTACACCTTC. The full variable domain, in which reference TRBV29-1 and TRBJ1-2 provide the parts outside the CDR3, is SAVISQKPSRDICQRGTSLTIQCQVDSQVTMMFWYRQQPGQSLTLIATANQGSEATYESGFVIDKFPISRPNLTFSTLTVSNMSPEDSSIYLCSVEEGGDYGYTFGSGTRLTVV.